This T cell receptor (beta chain) was obtained from a study of blood T cell repertoires in COVID-19. Whole-study context: Acute and convalescent COVID-19 samples came from the United States, Italy and Spain. From T cells, B-cell-depleted T cells, or PBMCs came the material, which was cDNA or gDNA.

There are 14 residues in the CDR3. V was cut by 5 bases and J by 4 bases, with 14 bases left in between. The germline gives CDR1 SGHVS, CDR2 FQNEAQ. Source study methods: Reference gene primers were amplified, and this amplification served to estimate nucleated cell counts. The assay was immunoSEQ multiplex PCR, and TCRdb's table has in-frame clones only and misses some. D and trimming were read from the DNA, whereas the V and J calls and clone size are those reported in that table. The data show fewer than 70,000 clones, about four fifths seen once. This clonotype was sampled from a man aged 45-65 years with active COVID-19. Sequencing was done on a sample of peripheral blood. The rearrangement links TRBV7-8 to TRBJ1-1; perhaps TRBD1 as D (6 bases). For the CDR3, the DNA is TGTGCCAGCAGCCGGGGGGCAGGGATCACTGAAGCTTTCTTT. Translating it yields CASSRGAGITEAFF.